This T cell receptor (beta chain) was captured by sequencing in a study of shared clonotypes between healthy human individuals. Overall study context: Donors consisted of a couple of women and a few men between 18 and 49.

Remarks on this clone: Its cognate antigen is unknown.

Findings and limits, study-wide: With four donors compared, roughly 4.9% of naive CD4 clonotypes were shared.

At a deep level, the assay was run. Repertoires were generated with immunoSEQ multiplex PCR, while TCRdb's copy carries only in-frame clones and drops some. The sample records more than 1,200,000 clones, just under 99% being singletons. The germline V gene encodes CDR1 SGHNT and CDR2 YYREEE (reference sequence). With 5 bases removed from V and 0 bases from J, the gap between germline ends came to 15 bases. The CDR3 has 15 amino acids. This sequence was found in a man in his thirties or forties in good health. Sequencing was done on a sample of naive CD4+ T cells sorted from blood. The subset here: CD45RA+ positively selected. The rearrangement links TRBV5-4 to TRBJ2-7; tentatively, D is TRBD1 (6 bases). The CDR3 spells CASRAGQPSSYEQYF. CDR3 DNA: TGTGCCAGCAGAGCAGGACAGCCGAGCTCCTACGAGCAGTACTTC.